This T cell receptor (beta chain) emerged from a study of blood T cell repertoires in COVID-19. Study summary: The United States, Italy and Spain provided the acute and convalescent COVID-19 samples.

The CDR3 has 13 amino acids. Germline V gene sequence: CDR1 LNHDA, CDR2 SQIVND (reference sequence). The ends were cut back, 3 bases at V and 3 bases at J, with 6 bases in the middle. Measured with immunoSEQ multiplex PCR; TCRdb has only the in-frame clones, and not every one. Among fewer than 300,000 clones listed, around four fifths were seen once. The material sequenced was peripheral blood. J is TRBJ2-1 and V is TRBV19; D not resolved. The source of this sequence is a woman between 45 and 65 years old who had recovered from COVID-19. The CDR3 region has the DNA TGTGCCAGTAGTATCGACAACTACAATGAGCAGTTCTTC. Its protein is CASSIDNYNEQFF.